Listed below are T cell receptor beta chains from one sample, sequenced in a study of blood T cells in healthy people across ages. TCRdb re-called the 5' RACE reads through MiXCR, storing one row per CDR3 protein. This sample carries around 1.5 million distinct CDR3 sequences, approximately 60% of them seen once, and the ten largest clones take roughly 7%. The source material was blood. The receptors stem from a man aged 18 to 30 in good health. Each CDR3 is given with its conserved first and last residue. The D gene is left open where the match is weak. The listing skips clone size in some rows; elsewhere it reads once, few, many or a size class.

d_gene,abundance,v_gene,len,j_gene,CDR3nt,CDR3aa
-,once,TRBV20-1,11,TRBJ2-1,TGCAGTGCTATTGACTCCTATGAGCAGCTCTTC,CSAIDSYEQLF
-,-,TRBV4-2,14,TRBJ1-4,TGTGCCAGCAGCCAAGTCCCAACTAATGAAAAACTGTTTTTT,CASSQVPTNEKLFF
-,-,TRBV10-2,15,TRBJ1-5,TGCGCCAGCAGTGAATTCGGACAGCCCAATCAGCCCCAGCATTTT,CASSEFGQPNQPQHF
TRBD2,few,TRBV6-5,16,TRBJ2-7,TGTGCCAGCAGCCTTAAACTAGCGGGGGAGCACAATGAGCAGTACTTC,CASSLKLAGEHNEQYF
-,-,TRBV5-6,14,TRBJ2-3,TGTGCCAGCAGCTTGGCCGCCTTAGCAGATACGCAGTATTTT,CASSLAALADTQYF
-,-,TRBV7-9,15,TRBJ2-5,TGTGCCAGCAGCTTAGAGGCCGGGAGTAGGGATGAGCAGTACTTC,CASSLEAGSRDEQYF
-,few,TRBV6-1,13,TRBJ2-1,TGTGCCAGCAGGGTACAAGGGGAGAATGAGCAGTTCTTC,CASRVQGENEQFF
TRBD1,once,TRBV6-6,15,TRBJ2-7,TGTGCCAGCAGTTACACACGGGACAGGGACTACGAGCAGTACTTC,CASSYTRDRDYEQYF
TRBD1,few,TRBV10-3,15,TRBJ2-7,TGTGCCATCAGGGCAACCGGGACAGGCGCCTACGAGCAGTACTTC,CAIRATGTGAYEQYF
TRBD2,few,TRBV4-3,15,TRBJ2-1,TGCGCCAGCAGCCAAGACAACGGGGGGTTCAATGAGCAGTTCTTC,CASSQDNGGFNEQFF
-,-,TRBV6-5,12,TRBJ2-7,TGTGCCAGCGGCCAAATCTACAATGAGCAGTACTTC,CASGQIYNEQYF
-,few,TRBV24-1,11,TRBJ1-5,TGTGCCACCCAGGGGAATCAGCCCCAGCATTTT,CATQGNQPQHF
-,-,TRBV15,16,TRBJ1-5,TGTGCCACCAGCTCCGACATTGGACCGAAGGGTCAGCCCCAGCATTTT,CATSSDIGPKGQPQHF
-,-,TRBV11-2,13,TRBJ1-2,TGTGCCAGCAGTATGAGGACAGCGGATGGCTACACCTTC,CASSMRTADGYTF
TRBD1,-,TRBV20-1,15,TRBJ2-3,TGCAGTGCTACCGACAGGGGGGCTTCGACAGATACGCAGTATTTT,CSATDRGASTDTQYF
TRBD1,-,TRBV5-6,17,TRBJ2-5,TGTGCCAGCAGCTTGAATTTCGGGACAGGGAGTCTGGAGACCCAGTACTTC,CASSLNFGTGSLETQYF
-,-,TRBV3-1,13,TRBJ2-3,TGTGCCAGCAGATACGGATCGAGCGGTACGCAGTATTTT,CASRYGSSGTQYF
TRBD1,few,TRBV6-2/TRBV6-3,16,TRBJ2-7,TGTGCCAGCATGGTGTGGGGACAGGCCAACTCCTACGAGCAGTACTTC,CASMVWGQANSYEQYF
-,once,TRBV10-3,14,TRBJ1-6,TGTGCCATCAATGCGGGGGGACCGAATTCACCCCTCCACTTT,CAINAGGPNSPLHF
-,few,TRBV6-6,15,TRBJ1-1,TGTGCCAGCAGGAGCATCGACAGAGGTAGTGCTGAAGCTTTCTTT,CASRSIDRGSAEAFF
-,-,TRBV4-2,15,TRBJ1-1,TGTGCCAGCAGCCAAGATTGGGGTGGGAACACTGAAGCTTTCTTT,CASSQDWGGNTEAFF
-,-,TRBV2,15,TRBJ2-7,TGTGCCAGCAGTGAACAGGTGACTAGTGGATACGAGCAGTACTTC,CASSEQVTSGYEQYF